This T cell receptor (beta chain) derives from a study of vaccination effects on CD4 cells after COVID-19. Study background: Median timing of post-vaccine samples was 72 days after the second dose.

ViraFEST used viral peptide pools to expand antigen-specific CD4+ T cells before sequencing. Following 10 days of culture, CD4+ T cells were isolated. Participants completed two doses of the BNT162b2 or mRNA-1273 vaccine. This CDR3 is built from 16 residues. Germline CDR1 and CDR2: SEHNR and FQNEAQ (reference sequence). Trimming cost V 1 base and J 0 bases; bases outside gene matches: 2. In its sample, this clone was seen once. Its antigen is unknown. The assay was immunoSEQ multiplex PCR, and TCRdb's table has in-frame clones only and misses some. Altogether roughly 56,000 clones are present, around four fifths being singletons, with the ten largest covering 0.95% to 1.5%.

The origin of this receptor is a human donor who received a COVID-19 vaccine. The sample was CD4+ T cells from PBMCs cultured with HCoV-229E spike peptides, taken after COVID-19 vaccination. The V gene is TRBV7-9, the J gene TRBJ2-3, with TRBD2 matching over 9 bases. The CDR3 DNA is TGTGCCAGCAGCTTAGGACTAGCGGATAGCACAGATACGCAGTATTTT. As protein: CASSLGLADSTDTQYF.